This TCR beta chain was captured in a study of blood T cell repertoires in COVID-19. Using immunoSEQ multiplex PCR, the repertoire was profiled, and TCRdb retains in-frame clones only, with some absent. The sample contains around 230,000 clones, roughly nine tenths of which appear only once. This CDR3 contains 15 residues. Germline V lookup: CDR1 MNHEY, CDR2 SVGAGI. V was pared by 6 bases and J by 7 bases, with 16 bases between. The rearrangement links TRBV6-5 to TRBJ1-6; D perhaps matches TRBD1 (5 bases). The sequenced sample consisted of PBMCs or T cells enriched from blood (not recorded which). The source of this sequence is a woman younger than 45 with acute COVID-19. CDR3 protein: CASRLGLTSNSPLHF. The CDR3 DNA is TGTGCCAGCAGATTGGGACTTACGAGCAATTCACCCCTCCACTTT.